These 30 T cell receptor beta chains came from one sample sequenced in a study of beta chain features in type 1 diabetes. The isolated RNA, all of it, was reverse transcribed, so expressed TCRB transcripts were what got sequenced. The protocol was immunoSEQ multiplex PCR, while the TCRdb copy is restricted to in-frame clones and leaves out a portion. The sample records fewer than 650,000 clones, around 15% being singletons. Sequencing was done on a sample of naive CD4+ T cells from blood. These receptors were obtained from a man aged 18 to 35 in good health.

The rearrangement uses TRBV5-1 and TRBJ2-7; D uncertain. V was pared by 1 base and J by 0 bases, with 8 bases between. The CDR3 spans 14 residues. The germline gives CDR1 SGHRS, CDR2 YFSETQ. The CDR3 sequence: CASSLRLSSYEQYF. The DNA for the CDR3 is TGCGCCAGCAGCTTGAGGCTGAGCTCCTACGAGCAGTACTTC.

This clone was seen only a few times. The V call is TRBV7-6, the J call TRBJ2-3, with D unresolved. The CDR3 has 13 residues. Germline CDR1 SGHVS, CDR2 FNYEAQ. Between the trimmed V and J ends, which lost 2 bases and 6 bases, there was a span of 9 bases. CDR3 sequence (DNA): TGTGCCAGCAGCTTAAACCCCCCCGATACGCAGTATTTT. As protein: CASSLNPPDTQYF.

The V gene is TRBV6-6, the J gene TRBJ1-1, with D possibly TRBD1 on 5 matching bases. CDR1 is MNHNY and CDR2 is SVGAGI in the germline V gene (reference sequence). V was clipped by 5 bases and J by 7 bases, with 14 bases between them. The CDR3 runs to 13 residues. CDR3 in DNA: TGTGCCAGCAGTCCTGGCTCAGGGCGTGAAGCTTTCTTT. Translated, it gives CASSPGSGREAFF.

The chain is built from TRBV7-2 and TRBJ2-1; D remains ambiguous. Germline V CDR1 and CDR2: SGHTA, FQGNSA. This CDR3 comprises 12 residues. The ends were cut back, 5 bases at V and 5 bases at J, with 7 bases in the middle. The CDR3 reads CASSPNNNEQFF. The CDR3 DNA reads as TGTGCCAGCAGCCCCAATAACAATGAGCAGTTCTTC.

DNA of the CDR3: TGTGCCAGCAGTTTTCGAGGGGAGCAGTACTTC. This gives the protein CASSFRGEQYF. This chain uses TRBV28 with TRBJ2-7; a weak D match, TRBD2 (5 bases). CDR1 MDHEN and CDR2 SYDVKM come from the germline V gene. V lost 3 bases and J lost 7, with 7 bases in between. The CDR3 has 11 amino acids.

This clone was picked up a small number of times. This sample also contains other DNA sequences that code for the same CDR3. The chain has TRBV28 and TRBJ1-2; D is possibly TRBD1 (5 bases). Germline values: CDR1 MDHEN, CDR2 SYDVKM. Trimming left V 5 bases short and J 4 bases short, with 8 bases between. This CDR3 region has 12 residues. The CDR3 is CASSGDSYGYTF. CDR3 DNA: TGTGCCAGCAGTGGCGACAGCTATGGCTACACCTTC.

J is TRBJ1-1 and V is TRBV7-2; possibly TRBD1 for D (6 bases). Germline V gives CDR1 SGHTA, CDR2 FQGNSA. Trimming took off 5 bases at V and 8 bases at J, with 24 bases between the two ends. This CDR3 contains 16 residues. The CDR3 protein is CASSPGVGGRDREAFF. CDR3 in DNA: TGTGCCAGCAGCCCTGGGGTCGGGGGGCGAGACCGGGAAGCTTTCTTT.

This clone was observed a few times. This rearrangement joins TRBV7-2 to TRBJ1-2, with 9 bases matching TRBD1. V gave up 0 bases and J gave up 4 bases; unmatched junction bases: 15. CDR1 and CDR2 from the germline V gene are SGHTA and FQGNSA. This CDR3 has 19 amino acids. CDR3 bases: TGTGCCAGCAGCTTAGCAGAACGGGACAGGGCCGCGCTCGTCTATGGCTACACCTTC. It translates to CASSLAERDRAALVYGYTF.

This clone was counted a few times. The CDR3 sequence is CASGQRQGEWNIVKNIQYF. DNA for the CDR3: TGTGCTAGTGGTCAGCGACAGGGAGAATGGAATATAGTCAAAAACATTCAGTACTTC. This chain links TRBV12-5 with TRBJ2-4; the match to TRBD1 covers 7 bases. Germline-derived CDR1 and CDR2 are LGHNT and FRNRAP. V shed 5 bases, J shed 3 bases, and the junction held 19 bases outside the gene matches. The CDR3 extends over 19 amino acids.

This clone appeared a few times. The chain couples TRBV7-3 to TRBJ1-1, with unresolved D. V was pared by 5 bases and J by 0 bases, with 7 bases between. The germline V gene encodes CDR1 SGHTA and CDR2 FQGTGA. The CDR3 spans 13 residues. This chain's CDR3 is CASSPQLNTEAFF. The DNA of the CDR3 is TGTGCCAGCAGCCCTCAGTTGAACACTGAAGCTTTCTTT.

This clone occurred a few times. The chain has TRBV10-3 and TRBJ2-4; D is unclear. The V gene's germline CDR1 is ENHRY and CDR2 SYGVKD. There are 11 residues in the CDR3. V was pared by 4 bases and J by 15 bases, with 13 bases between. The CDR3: CAISAGPSLYF. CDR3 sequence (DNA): TGTGCCATCAGTGCAGGCCCCTCCCTGTACTTC.

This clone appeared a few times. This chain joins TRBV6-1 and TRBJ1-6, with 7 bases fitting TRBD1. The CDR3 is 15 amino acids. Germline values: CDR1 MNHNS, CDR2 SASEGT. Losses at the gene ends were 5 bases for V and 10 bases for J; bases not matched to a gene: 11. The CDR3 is CASSTTRTGVSPLHF. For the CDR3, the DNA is TGTGCCAGCAGTACAACTCGGACAGGAGTATCACCCCTCCACTTT.

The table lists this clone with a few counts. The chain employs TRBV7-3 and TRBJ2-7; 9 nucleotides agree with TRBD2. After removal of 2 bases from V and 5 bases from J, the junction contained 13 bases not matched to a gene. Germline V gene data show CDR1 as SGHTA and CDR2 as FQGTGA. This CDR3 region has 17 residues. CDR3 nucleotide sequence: TGTGCCAGCAGCTTACCCCGCCTAGCTGCGGGAGGGGACGAGCAGTACTTC. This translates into CASSLPRLAAGGDEQYF.

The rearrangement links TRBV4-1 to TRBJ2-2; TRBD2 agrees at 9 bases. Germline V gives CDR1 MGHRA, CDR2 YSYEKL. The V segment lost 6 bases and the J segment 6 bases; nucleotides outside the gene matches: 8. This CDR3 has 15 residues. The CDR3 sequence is CASRGAGGLPGELFF. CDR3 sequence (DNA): TGCGCCAGCAGAGGAGCGGGAGGTCTTCCCGGGGAGCTGTTTTTT.

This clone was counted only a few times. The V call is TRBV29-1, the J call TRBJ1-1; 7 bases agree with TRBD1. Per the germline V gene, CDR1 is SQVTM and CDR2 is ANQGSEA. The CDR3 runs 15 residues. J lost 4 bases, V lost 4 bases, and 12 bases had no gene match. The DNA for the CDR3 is TGCAGCGTTGCCCACCCGCGGGCAGGGGGCACTGAAGCTTTCTTT. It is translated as CSVAHPRAGGTEAFF.

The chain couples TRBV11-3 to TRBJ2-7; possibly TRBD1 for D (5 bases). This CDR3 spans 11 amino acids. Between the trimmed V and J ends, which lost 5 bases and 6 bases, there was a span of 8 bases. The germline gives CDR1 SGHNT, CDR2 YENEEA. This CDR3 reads CASSQGSEQYF. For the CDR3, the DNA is TGTGCCAGCAGCCAGGGCAGCGAGCAGTACTTC.

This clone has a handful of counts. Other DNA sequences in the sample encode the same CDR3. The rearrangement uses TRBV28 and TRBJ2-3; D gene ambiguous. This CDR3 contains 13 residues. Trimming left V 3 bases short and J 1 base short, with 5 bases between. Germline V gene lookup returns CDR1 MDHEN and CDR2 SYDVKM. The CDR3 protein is CASSFGGTDTQYF. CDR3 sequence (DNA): TGTGCCAGCAGTTTTGGGGGCACAGATACGCAGTATTTT.

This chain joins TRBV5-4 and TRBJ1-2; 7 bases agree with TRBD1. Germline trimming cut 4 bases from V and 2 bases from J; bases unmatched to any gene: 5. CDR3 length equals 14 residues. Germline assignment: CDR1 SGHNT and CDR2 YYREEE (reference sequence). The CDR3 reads CASSRDSLNYGYTF. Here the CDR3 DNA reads TGTGCCAGCAGCCGGGACAGCCTAAACTATGGCTACACCTTC.

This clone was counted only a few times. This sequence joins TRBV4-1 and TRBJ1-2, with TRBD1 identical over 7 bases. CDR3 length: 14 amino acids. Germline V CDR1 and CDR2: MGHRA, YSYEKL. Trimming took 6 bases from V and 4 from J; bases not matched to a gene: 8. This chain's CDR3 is CASRATGSLYGYTF. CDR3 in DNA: TGCGCCAGCAGAGCGACAGGGTCCCTCTATGGCTACACCTTC.

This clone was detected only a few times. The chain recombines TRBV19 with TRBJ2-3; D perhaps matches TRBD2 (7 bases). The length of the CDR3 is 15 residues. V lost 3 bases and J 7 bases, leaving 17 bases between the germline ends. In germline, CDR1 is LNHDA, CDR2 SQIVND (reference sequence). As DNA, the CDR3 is TGTGCCAGTAGTATCTCGGGGGGCCGCATGCATACGCAGTATTTT. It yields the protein CASSISGGRMHTQYF.

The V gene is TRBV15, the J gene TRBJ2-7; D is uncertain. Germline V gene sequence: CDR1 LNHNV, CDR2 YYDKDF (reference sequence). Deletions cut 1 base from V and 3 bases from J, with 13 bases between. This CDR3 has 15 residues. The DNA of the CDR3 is TGTGCCACCAGCAGAGCCCCGGGCACCTACTACGAGCAGTACTTC. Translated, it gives CATSRAPGTYYEQYF.

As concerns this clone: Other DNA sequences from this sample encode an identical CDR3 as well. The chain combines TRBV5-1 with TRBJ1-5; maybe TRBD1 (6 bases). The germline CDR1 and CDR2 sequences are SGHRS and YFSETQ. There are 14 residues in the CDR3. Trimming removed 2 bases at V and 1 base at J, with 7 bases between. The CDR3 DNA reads TGCGCCAGCAGCTTAGGACAGAGCAATCAGCCCCAGCATTTT. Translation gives CASSLGQSNQPQHF. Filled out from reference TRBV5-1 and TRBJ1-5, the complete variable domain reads KAGVTQTPRYLIKTRGQQVTLSCSPISGHRSVSWYQQTPGQGLQFLFEYFSETQRNKGNFPGRFSGRQFSNSRSEMNVSTLELGDSALYLCASSLGQSNQPQHFGDGTRLSIL.

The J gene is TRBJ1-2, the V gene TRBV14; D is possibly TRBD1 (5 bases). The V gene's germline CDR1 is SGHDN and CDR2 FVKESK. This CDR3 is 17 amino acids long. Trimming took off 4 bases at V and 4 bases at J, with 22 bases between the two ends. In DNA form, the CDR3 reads TGTGCCAGCAGCCCAGATGTCTACAGGACCCCCCTCTATGGCTACACCTTC. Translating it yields CASSPDVYRTPLYGYTF.

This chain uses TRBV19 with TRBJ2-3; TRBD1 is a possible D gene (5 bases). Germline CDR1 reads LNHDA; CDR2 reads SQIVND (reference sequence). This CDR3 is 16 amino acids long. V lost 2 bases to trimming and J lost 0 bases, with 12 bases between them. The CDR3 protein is CASSIRTPASTDTQYF. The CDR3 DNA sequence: TGTGCCAGTAGTATAAGGACACCTGCCAGCACAGATACGCAGTATTTT. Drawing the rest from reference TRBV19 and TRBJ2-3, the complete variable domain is DGGITQSPKYLFRKEGQNVTLSCEQNLNHDAMYWYRQDPGQGLRLIYYSQIVNDFQKGDIAEGYSVSREKKESFPLTVTSAQKNPTAFYLCASSIRTPASTDTQYFGPGTRLTVL.

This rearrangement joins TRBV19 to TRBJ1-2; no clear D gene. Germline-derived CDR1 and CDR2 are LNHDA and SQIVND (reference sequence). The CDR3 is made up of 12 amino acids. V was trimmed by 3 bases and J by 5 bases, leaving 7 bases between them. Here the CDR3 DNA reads TGTGCCAGTAGTATGGATCGGTATGGCTACACCTTC. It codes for CASSMDRYGYTF.

The CDR3 here is CASSFETDTEAFF. As DNA, the CDR3 is TGTGCCAGCAGCTTCGAGACAGACACTGAAGCTTTCTTT. The chain has TRBV5-4 and TRBJ1-1, with D possibly TRBD1 on 5 matching bases. Looked up from germline, CDR1 is SGHNT and CDR2 is YYREEE (reference sequence). CDR3 length equals 13 residues. V was pared by 2 bases and J by 3 bases, with 8 bases between.

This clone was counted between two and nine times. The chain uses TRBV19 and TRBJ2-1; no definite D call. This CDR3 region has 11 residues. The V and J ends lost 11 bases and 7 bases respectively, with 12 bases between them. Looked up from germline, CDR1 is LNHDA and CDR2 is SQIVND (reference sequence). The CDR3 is CASQGRNEQFF. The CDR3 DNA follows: TGTGCCTCGCAAGGACGGAATGAGCAGTTCTTC.

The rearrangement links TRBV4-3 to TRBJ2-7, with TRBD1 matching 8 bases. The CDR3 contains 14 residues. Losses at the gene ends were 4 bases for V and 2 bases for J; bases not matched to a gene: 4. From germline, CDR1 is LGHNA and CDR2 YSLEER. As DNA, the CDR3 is TGCGCCAGCAGCCTCGGGACAGGTGCCTACGAGCAGTACTTC. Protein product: CASSLGTGAYEQYF.

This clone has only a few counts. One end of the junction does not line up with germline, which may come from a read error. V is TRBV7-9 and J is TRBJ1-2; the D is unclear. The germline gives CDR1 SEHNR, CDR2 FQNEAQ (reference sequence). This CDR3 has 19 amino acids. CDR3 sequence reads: CATSTQFTDVGLGIYGYTF. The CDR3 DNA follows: TGTGCCACCAGCACACAATTTACGGACGTCGGGTTGGGGATCTATGGCTACACCTTC.

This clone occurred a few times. The CDR3 DNA reads as TGCGCCAGCAGCCGATGGACAGATAGCAATCAGCCCCAGCATTTT. Its protein product is CASSRWTDSNQPQHF. The chain recombines TRBV4-1 with TRBJ1-5, with D perhaps matching TRBD1 (6 bases). Germline assignment: CDR1 MGHRA and CDR2 YSYEKL. The CDR3 runs 15 residues. V was clipped by 4 bases and J by 0 bases, with 10 bases between them.